Listed below are T cell receptor beta chains from one sample, sequenced in a study of shared clonotypes between healthy human individuals. The assay was immunoSEQ multiplex PCR, and TCRdb's table has in-frame clones only and misses some. The sample lists about 1.1 million clones, around 82% occurring once. Input material: memory CD4+ T cells from PBMCs. The source is a man aged 18 to 29 in good health. Some clones in this sample may be carry-over from other donors' samples. The CDR3 runs from the conserved cysteine through the conserved F or W. The D gene is left open where the match is weak. For some rows the clone size is stated as once, few or many, or as a class when expanded; others skip it.

j_gene: TRBJ1-5
d_gene: NA
len: 16
v_gene: TRBV19
abundance: few
CDR3aa: CASTHRPSHRNQPQHF
CDR3nt: TGTGCCAGTACCCACCGCCCCTCCCATCGCAATCAGCCCCAGCATTTT

j_gene: TRBJ1-1
d_gene: NA
len: 16
v_gene: TRBV19
abundance: few
CDR3aa: CASSMKSGRRNTEAFF
CDR3nt: TGTGCCAGTAGTATGAAGAGTGGGCGGAGGAACACTGAAGCTTTCTTT

j_gene: TRBJ2-2
d_gene: TRBD2
len: 15
v_gene: TRBV28
abundance: NA
CDR3aa: CASSIAGLNTGELFF
CDR3nt: TGTGCCAGCAGCATAGCGGGGTTGAACACCGGGGAGCTGTTTTTT

j_gene: TRBJ2-3
d_gene: NA
len: 13
v_gene: TRBV5-1
abundance: NA
CDR3aa: CASSLIPGDTQYF
CDR3nt: TGCGCCAGCAGCTTGATCCCCGGAGATACGCAGTATTTT

j_gene: TRBJ1-2
d_gene: NA
len: 16
v_gene: TRBV5-5
abundance: many
CDR3aa: CASSLGGTTPSYGYTF
CDR3nt: TGTGCCAGCAGCTTGGGGGGGACCACCCCGAGCTATGGCTACACCTTC

j_gene: TRBJ2-7
d_gene: NA
len: 14
v_gene: TRBV7-9
abundance: NA
CDR3aa: CASSQVGRAGEQYF
CDR3nt: TGTGCCAGCAGCCAAGTGGGTAGGGCAGGGGAGCAGTACTTC

j_gene: TRBJ1-5
d_gene: NA
len: 16
v_gene: TRBV7-2
abundance: NA
CDR3aa: CASSDIKGGNNQPQHF
CDR3nt: TGTGCCAGCAGCGATATCAAGGGAGGGAACAATCAGCCCCAGCATTTT

j_gene: TRBJ2-7
d_gene: NA
len: 11
v_gene: TRBV28
abundance: few
CDR3aa: CASSGPLEQYF
CDR3nt: TGTGCCAGCAGCGGCCCTTTGGAGCAGTACTTC

j_gene: TRBJ1-5
d_gene: TRBD1
len: 13
v_gene: TRBV29-1
abundance: NA
CDR3aa: CSVRTGDNQPQHF
CDR3nt: TGCAGCGTGAGGACAGGGGATAATCAGCCCCAGCATTTT

j_gene: TRBJ2-6
d_gene: NA
len: 17
v_gene: TRBV11-1
abundance: NA
CDR3aa: CASSARSDPSGANVLTF
CDR3nt: TGTGCCAGCAGCGCCCGATCGGATCCCTCTGGGGCCAACGTCCTGACTTTC

j_gene: TRBJ2-7
d_gene: NA
len: 13
v_gene: TRBV29-1
abundance: NA
CDR3aa: CSVPGPGAYEQYF
CDR3nt: TGCAGCGTTCCGGGACCAGGGGCCTACGAGCAGTACTTC

j_gene: TRBJ2-5
d_gene: TRBD2
len: 15
v_gene: TRBV29-1
abundance: NA
CDR3aa: CSVDSLLAGLGTQYF
CDR3nt: TGCAGCGTTGATTCTCTTCTAGCGGGATTGGGAACCCAGTACTTC

j_gene: TRBJ2-3
d_gene: TRBD2
len: 17
v_gene: TRBV5-4
abundance: NA
CDR3aa: CASSPRQTSVGTDTQYF
CDR3nt: TGTGCCAGCAGCCCGAGACAGACTAGCGTCGGGACAGATACGCAGTATTTT

j_gene: TRBJ2-1
d_gene: TRBD1
len: 12
v_gene: TRBV7-9
abundance: NA
CDR3aa: CASSRDRGLKFF
CDR3nt: TGTGCCAGCAGCCGGGACAGGGGGTTGAAGTTCTTC

j_gene: TRBJ2-1
d_gene: NA
len: 13
v_gene: TRBV28
abundance: NA
CDR3aa: CASSPATGDEQFF
CDR3nt: TGTGCCAGCAGTCCCGCTACGGGGGATGAGCAGTTCTTC

j_gene: TRBJ2-1
d_gene: NA
len: 10
v_gene: TRBV7-8
abundance: NA
CDR3aa: CASSYGDLFF
CDR3nt: TGTGCCAGCAGCTACGGGGACCTGTTCTTC

j_gene: TRBJ1-1
d_gene: TRBD1
len: 13
v_gene: TRBV2
abundance: NA
CDR3aa: CASRGQGAGEAFF
CDR3nt: TGTGCCAGCAGGGGACAGGGGGCTGGTGAAGCTTTCTTT

j_gene: TRBJ1-2
d_gene: NA
len: 15
v_gene: TRBV4-1
abundance: NA
CDR3aa: CASSHTGSTNYGYTF
CDR3nt: TGCGCCAGCAGCCACACAGGGAGTACTAACTATGGCTACACCTTC

j_gene: TRBJ2-2
d_gene: NA
len: 15
v_gene: TRBV28
abundance: many
CDR3aa: CASSPHGGANGELFF
CDR3nt: TGTGCCAGCAGTCCTCACGGGGGAGCGAACGGGGAGCTGTTTTTT

j_gene: TRBJ1-4
d_gene: NA
len: 14
v_gene: TRBV5-1
abundance: NA
CDR3aa: CASSYGATNEKLFF
CDR3nt: TGCGCCAGCAGCTACGGAGCAACTAATGAAAAACTGTTTTTT

j_gene: TRBJ2-1
d_gene: TRBD2
len: 15
v_gene: TRBV4-2
abundance: NA
CDR3aa: CASSPGLAGGPGQFF
CDR3nt: TGTGCCAGCAGCCCGGGACTAGCGGGAGGGCCGGGGCAGTTCTTC

j_gene: TRBJ2-2
d_gene: NA
len: 13
v_gene: TRBV7-6
abundance: NA
CDR3aa: CASSLGDTGELFF
CDR3nt: TGTGCCAGCAGCTTAGGGGACACCGGGGAGCTGTTTTTT

j_gene: TRBJ1-1
d_gene: TRBD1
len: 11
v_gene: TRBV29-1
abundance: few
CDR3aa: CSGGTDTEAFF
CDR3nt: TGCAGCGGCGGGACAGACACTGAAGCTTTCTTT

j_gene: TRBJ1-5
d_gene: TRBD1
len: 15
v_gene: TRBV5-1
abundance: few
CDR3aa: CASSPTGVRGQPQHF
CDR3nt: TGCGCCAGCAGCCCTACAGGGGTCCGGGGTCAGCCCCAGCATTTT

j_gene: TRBJ2-7
d_gene: TRBD2
len: 13
v_gene: TRBV30
abundance: NA
CDR3aa: CAWSVGREARQYF
CDR3nt: TGTGCCTGGAGTGTTGGGCGGGAGGCGCGGCAGTACTTC

j_gene: TRBJ2-3
d_gene: TRBD2
len: 18
v_gene: TRBV18
abundance: NA
CDR3aa: CASSPPTGTSGRTDTQYF
CDR3nt: TGTGCCAGCTCACCTCCAACCGGGACTAGCGGGAGAACAGATACGCAGTATTTT

j_gene: TRBJ1-4
d_gene: NA
len: 15
v_gene: TRBV9
abundance: NA
CDR3aa: CASSGIGPLGEKLFF
CDR3nt: TGTGCCAGCAGCGGGATCGGGCCCCTCGGGGAAAAACTGTTTTTT

j_gene: TRBJ2-5
d_gene: NA
len: 14
v_gene: TRBV9
abundance: NA
CDR3aa: CASSSWDFEETQYF
CDR3nt: TGTGCCAGCAGCTCGTGGGACTTCGAAGAGACCCAGTACTTC

j_gene: TRBJ2-5
d_gene: NA
len: 13
v_gene: TRBV2
abundance: NA
CDR3aa: CAGVRDLAETQYF
CDR3nt: TGTGCCGGCGTTCGGGACTTGGCAGAGACCCAGTACTTC

j_gene: TRBJ1-3
d_gene: NA
len: 16
v_gene: TRBV9
abundance: NA
CDR3aa: CASSPLWDVSGNTIYF
CDR3nt: TGTGCCAGCAGCCCTCTATGGGACGTCTCTGGAAACACCATATATTTT

j_gene: TRBJ2-7
d_gene: TRBD1
len: 14
v_gene: TRBV5-6
abundance: NA
CDR3aa: CASSLTGGGYEQYF
CDR3nt: TGTGCCAGCAGCTTGACAGGGGGCGGTTACGAGCAGTACTTC

j_gene: TRBJ1-2
d_gene: NA
len: 13
v_gene: TRBV5-1
abundance: NA
CDR3aa: CASSSTGDYGYTF
CDR3nt: TGCGCCAGCAGCTCAACAGGAGACTATGGCTACACCTTC

j_gene: TRBJ1-2
d_gene: TRBD1
len: 15
v_gene: TRBV28
abundance: NA
CDR3aa: CASGRDRVWGYGYTF
CDR3nt: TGTGCCAGCGGACGGGACAGGGTGTGGGGGTATGGCTACACCTTC

j_gene: TRBJ2-5
d_gene: NA
len: 16
v_gene: TRBV14
abundance: NA
CDR3aa: CASSPRTENRLETQYF
CDR3nt: TGTGCCAGCAGCCCCCGGACAGAAAACCGCCTGGAGACCCAGTACTTC

j_gene: TRBJ2-1
d_gene: NA
len: 15
v_gene: TRBV7-2
abundance: NA
CDR3aa: CASSLAGNSYNEQFF
CDR3nt: TGTGCCAGCAGCTTGGCAGGGAACTCCTACAATGAGCAGTTCTTC

j_gene: TRBJ1-2
d_gene: NA
len: 13
v_gene: TRBV6-6
abundance: many
CDR3aa: CASSYSGLDGYTF
CDR3nt: TGTGCCAGCAGTTACTCAGGGTTAGATGGCTACACCTTC

j_gene: TRBJ1-1
d_gene: TRBD1
len: 12
v_gene: TRBV2
abundance: few
CDR3aa: CASSGGGTEALF
CDR3nt: TGTGCCAGCAGTGGAGGGGGCACTGAAGCTCTCTTT

j_gene: TRBJ2-3
d_gene: NA
len: 15
v_gene: TRBV4-3
abundance: NA
CDR3aa: CASSPRQVSTDTQYF
CDR3nt: TGCGCCAGCAGCCCGAGACAGGTTAGCACAGATACGCAGTATTTT

j_gene: TRBJ1-5
d_gene: NA
len: 13
v_gene: TRBV28
abundance: NA
CDR3aa: CASSFPLNQPQHF
CDR3nt: TGTGCCAGCAGTTTCCCCCTCAATCAGCCCCAGCATTTT

j_gene: TRBJ1-5
d_gene: NA
len: 12
v_gene: TRBV28
abundance: few
CDR3aa: CASSLSPQPQHF
CDR3nt: TGTGCCAGCAGTTTATCACCTCAGCCCCAGCATTTT

j_gene: TRBJ1-2
d_gene: NA
len: 13
v_gene: TRBV19
abundance: once
CDR3aa: CASSITVSRDSTF
CDR3nt: TGTGCCAGTAGTATAACTGTCTCGCGAGATAGCACCTTC

j_gene: TRBJ2-4
d_gene: NA
len: 14
v_gene: TRBV9
abundance: once
CDR3aa: CASSVGYHKNIQYF
CDR3nt: TGTGCCAGCAGCGTAGGCTACCACAAAAACATTCAGTACTTC

j_gene: TRBJ1-2
d_gene: NA
len: 10
v_gene: TRBV5-8
abundance: once
CDR3aa: CASKPRGYTF
CDR3nt: TGTGCCAGCAAACCTCGGGGCTACACCTTC

j_gene: TRBJ1-1
d_gene: NA
len: 15
v_gene: TRBV21-1
abundance: few
CDR3aa: CASSNGARGRTEAFF
CDR3nt: TGTGCCAGCAGCAACGGGGCACGGGGTCGCACTGAAGCTTTCTTT

j_gene: TRBJ1-3
d_gene: NA
len: 15
v_gene: TRBV7-6
abundance: once
CDR3aa: CASMELAISGNTIYF
CDR3nt: TGTGCCAGCATGGAGTTGGCAATCTCTGGAAACACCATATATTTT

j_gene: TRBJ1-1
d_gene: TRBD1
len: 14
v_gene: TRBV29-1
abundance: NA
CDR3aa: CSAEAGGGSAEAFF
CDR3nt: TGCAGCGCCGAGGCAGGGGGCGGTAGCGCTGAAGCTTTCTTT

j_gene: TRBJ1-4
d_gene: TRBD1
len: 16
v_gene: TRBV5-1
abundance: once
CDR3aa: CASSLRPGTGGEKLFF
CDR3nt: TGCGCCAGCAGCTTGCGGCCCGGGACAGGGGGTGAAAAACTGTTTTTT

j_gene: TRBJ2-5
d_gene: TRBD2
len: 14
v_gene: TRBV30
abundance: NA
CDR3aa: CAWGRGLAGETQYF
CDR3nt: TGTGCCTGGGGCCGGGGACTAGCGGGAGAGACCCAGTACTTC

j_gene: TRBJ2-7
d_gene: TRBD1
len: 13
v_gene: TRBV11-3
abundance: few
CDR3aa: CASSPVAGGEQYF
CDR3nt: TGTGCCAGCAGCCCGGTGGCAGGGGGCGAGCAGTACTTC

j_gene: TRBJ1-1
d_gene: NA
len: 15
v_gene: TRBV6-6
abundance: NA
CDR3aa: CASSPTFSMNTEAFF
CDR3nt: TGTGCCAGCAGTCCGACATTTTCCATGAACACTGAAGCTTTCTTT

j_gene: TRBJ2-3
d_gene: NA
len: 17
v_gene: TRBV11-2
abundance: NA
CDR3aa: CASSLGNRVLSSDTQYF
CDR3nt: TGTGCCAGCAGCTTAGGGAACCGGGTTCTCAGTTCAGATACGCAGTATTTT

j_gene: TRBJ2-2
d_gene: NA
len: 16
v_gene: TRBV10-3
abundance: NA
CDR3aa: CAISGSGQTNTGELFF
CDR3nt: TGTGCCATCAGTGGTTCCGGACAAACGAACACCGGGGAGCTGTTTTTT

j_gene: TRBJ1-2
d_gene: TRBD1
len: 15
v_gene: TRBV28
abundance: NA
CDR3aa: CASSPMGTGSYGYTF
CDR3nt: TGTGCCAGCAGTCCCATGGGGACAGGGAGTTATGGCTACACCTTC

j_gene: TRBJ2-5
d_gene: TRBD1
len: 14
v_gene: TRBV28
abundance: NA
CDR3aa: CASTPPGGQETQYF
CDR3nt: TGTGCCAGCACCCCGCCAGGGGGCCAAGAGACCCAGTACTTC